These 31 T cell receptor beta chains share one sample of origin, sequenced in a study of PD-L1 blockade in urothelial cancer. Some clones are missing from TCRdb's copy, which holds only in-frame ones; the method was immunoSEQ multiplex PCR. The sample records 70,000 or so clones, 84% being singletons. Sample: PBMCs, taken around atezolizumab (anti-PD-L1) treatment. These receptor sequences come from a man between 65 and 80 years old with urothelial cancer.

The CDR3 spells CASSPAGTGLWGEQFF. The CDR3 coding sequence is TGTGCCAGCAGCCCCGCGGGGACTGGCCTCTGGGGTGAGCAGTTCTTC. The chain recombines TRBV13 with TRBJ2-1, with a weak D call TRBD2 (6 bases). The CDR3 is made up of 16 amino acids. CDR1 is PRHDT, CDR2 FYEKMQ, per germline (reference sequence). Trimming shortened V by 5 bases and J by 9 bases, and 23 bases separated the two germline ends.

This rearrangement joins TRBV28 to TRBJ1-1; D may be TRBD1 (5 bases). The germline CDR1 and CDR2 sequences are MDHEN and SYDVKM. The CDR3 contains 15 residues. V shed 4 bases and J shed 3 bases, with 15 bases lying between them. CDR3 sequence reads: CASSSNVGHYTEAFF. CDR3 DNA sequence: TGTGCCAGCAGTTCAAACGTCGGACATTACACTGAAGCTTTCTTT.

The V gene is TRBV5-1, the J gene TRBJ2-1, with D perhaps TRBD2 (6 bases). Germline V CDR1 and CDR2: SGHRS, YFSETQ. V lost 4 bases, J lost 2 bases, and 16 bases lay in between. The CDR3 length is 16 residues. CDR3 bases: TGCGCCAGCAGCCCGGGGGTCGGAGGGCCCTACAATGAGCAGTTCTTC. Its translation is CASSPGVGGPYNEQFF.

The V call is TRBV11-2, the J call TRBJ2-7; 9 bases agree with TRBD1. The CDR3 is made up of 15 amino acids. Trimming removed 6 bases from V and 3 bases from J; junction bases left unmatched: 9. Germline lookup yields CDR1 SGHAT and CDR2 FQNNGV. The CDR3 loop reads CASSWGQGGGYEQYF. The CDR3 nucleotides read TGTGCCAGCAGTTGGGGACAGGGTGGAGGCTACGAGCAGTACTTC.

This clone appeared a few times. The V and J genes are TRBV11-1 and TRBJ2-7, with D possibly TRBD1 on 6 matching bases. V lost 3 bases and J 4 bases, leaving 13 bases between the germline ends. The V gene's germline CDR1 is SGHAT and CDR2 FQDESV (reference sequence). This CDR3 is built from 14 residues. The DNA of the CDR3 is TGTGCCAGCAGCTTGGGGGCAGGATCATACGAGCAGTACTTC. Its protein product is CASSLGAGSYEQYF.

This clone showed up just a few times. This chain uses TRBV10-3 with TRBJ1-2; the match to TRBD1 covers 7 bases. This CDR3 comprises 15 residues. Germline CDR1 reads ENHRY; CDR2 reads SYGVKD. The V and J ends lost 2 bases and 3 bases, in that order; junction bases with no gene match: 6. The CDR3: CAISEGGQVDYGYTF. DNA for the CDR3: TGTGCCATCAGTGAGGGTGGACAGGTTGACTATGGCTACACCTTC.

The V and J genes are TRBV5-1 and TRBJ1-4; weak D call: TRBD1 (6 bases). V gave up 0 bases and J gave up 8 bases, with 14 bases separating them. CDR3 size: 15 residues. In germline, CDR1 is SGHRS, CDR2 YFSETQ. The CDR3 DNA reads TGCGCCAGCAGCTTGGGCCAGGGGAAGCGGGAAAAACTGTTTTTT. Translating gives CASSLGQGKREKLFF. Full variable domain (outside the CDR3, taken from reference TRBV5-1 and TRBJ1-4): KAGVTQTPRYLIKTRGQQVTLSCSPISGHRSVSWYQQTPGQGLQFLFEYFSETQRNKGNFPGRFSGRQFSNSRSEMNVSTLELGDSALYLCASSLGQGKREKLFFGSGTQLSVL.

The chain has TRBV19 and TRBJ1-5; 8 nucleotides line up with TRBD1. After removal of 4 bases from V and 4 bases from J, the junction contained 9 bases not matched to a gene. Germline-derived CDR1 and CDR2 are LNHDA and SQIVND (reference sequence). CDR3 length: 16 residues. For the CDR3, the DNA is TGTGCCAGTAGTACCCTTCGACAGGGGTGGAATCAGCCCCAGCATTTT. Residues: CASSTLRQGWNQPQHF.

V usage is TRBV5-1 and J usage is TRBJ2-2, with 9 bases matching TRBD1. Germline CDR1 and CDR2: SGHRS and YFSETQ. CDR3 length: 15 residues. Trimming removed 3 bases from V and 3 bases from J; junction bases left unmatched: 3. The chain's CDR3 is CASSWDRVDTGELFF. In DNA form, the CDR3 reads TGCGCCAGCAGCTGGGACAGGGTGGACACCGGGGAGCTGTTTTTT. Filled out from reference TRBV5-1 and TRBJ2-2, the complete variable domain reads KAGVTQTPRYLIKTRGQQVTLSCSPISGHRSVSWYQQTPGQGLQFLFEYFSETQRNKGNFPGRFSGRQFSNSRSEMNVSTLELGDSALYLCASSWDRVDTGELFFGEGSRLTVL.

The chain has TRBV29-1 and TRBJ1-5, with unresolved D. V was trimmed by 7 bases and J by 3 bases, leaving 10 bases between them. The CDR3 totals 12 residues. Germline CDR1 reads SQVTM; CDR2 reads ANQGSEA. The CDR3 region is CSAGGFNQPQHF. DNA of the CDR3: TGCAGCGCAGGAGGCTTCAATCAGCCCCAGCATTTT.

This clone was seen only once. The chain uses TRBV19 and TRBJ1-1; D is possibly TRBD1 (6 bases). Trimming took 6 bases from V and 4 from J, leaving 18 bases between them. Germline CDR1 LNHDA, CDR2 SQIVND (reference sequence). The CDR3 runs 15 residues. CDR3 sequence reads: CASRRGGVRGTEAFF. In DNA form, the CDR3 reads TGTGCCAGTAGAAGGGGGGGAGTACGGGGCACTGAAGCTTTCTTT.

The V and J genes are TRBV19 and TRBJ2-1, with D tentatively TRBD1 (6 bases). The length of the CDR3 is 14 residues. V dropped 6 bases and J dropped 0 bases, with 9 bases sitting between them. Per the germline V gene, CDR1 is LNHDA and CDR2 is SQIVND (reference sequence). CDR3 bases: TGTGCCAGTAGGTACAGGGACTCCTACAATGAGCAGTTCTTC. Translating gives CASRYRDSYNEQFF.

The chain links TRBV6-1 to TRBJ1-2, with D tentatively TRBD1 (6 bases). The CDR3 totals 17 residues. The germline V gene encodes CDR1 MNHNS and CDR2 SASEGT. The germline V and J ends were trimmed by 0 bases and 4 bases, with 18 bases remaining between them. The CDR3 sequence is CASSEALRNRAIYGYTF. As DNA, the CDR3 is TGTGCCAGCAGTGAAGCGCTTCGAAACAGGGCCATCTATGGCTACACCTTC.

The chain couples TRBV27 to TRBJ2-1; 11 bases align to TRBD2. This CDR3 is built from 16 residues. From germline, CDR1 is MNHEY and CDR2 SMNVEV (reference sequence). J gave up 8 bases and V 3 bases, and 9 bases lay outside the gene matches. For the CDR3, the DNA is TGTGCCAGCAGTTTCCTGACTAGCGGGGCCTTCGATGAGCAGTTCTTC. Translated, it gives CASSFLTSGAFDEQFF.

The gene calls are TRBV5-1 and TRBJ2-3, with 10 bases fitting TRBD2. The ends lost 4 bases at V and 5 bases at J; junction bases unmatched: 13. The CDR3 runs 17 residues. The germline V gene has CDR1 SGHRS and CDR2 YFSETQ. The CDR3 DNA reads TGCGCCAGCAGCCCCGGACCCAGCGGGAGGGCTGTAGATACGCAGTATTTT. Its translation: CASSPGPSGRAVDTQYF.

The chain links TRBV4-1 to TRBJ2-1, with D hard to call. This CDR3 has 15 residues. The V and J ends lost 1 base and 3 bases respectively, with 10 bases between them. Germline V gene data show CDR1 as MGHRA and CDR2 as YSYEKL. The CDR3 reads CASSQGQANYNEQFF. For the CDR3, the DNA is TGCGCCAGCAGCCAAGGTCAGGCTAACTACAATGAGCAGTTCTTC.

V and J are TRBV7-6 and TRBJ2-1, with TRBD2 matching over 13 bases. J gave up 8 bases and V 3 bases, and 4 bases lay outside the gene matches. Germline values: CDR1 SGHVS, CDR2 FNYEAQ. The CDR3 is 15 residues long. CDR3: CASSFTSGRADEQFF. CDR3 coding DNA: TGTGCCAGCAGCTTCACTAGCGGGAGGGCCGATGAGCAGTTCTTC. The entire variable domain, with the rest obtained from reference TRBV7-6 and TRBJ2-1, is as follows: GAGVSQSPRYKVTKRGQDVALRCDPISGHVSLYWYRQALGQGPEFLTYFNYEAQQDKSGLPNDRFSAERPEGSISTLTIQRTEQRDSAMYRCASSFTSGRADEQFFGPGTRLTVL.

The chain employs TRBV19 and TRBJ1-5; tentative D call: TRBD1 (5 bases). Per the germline V gene, CDR1 is LNHDA and CDR2 is SQIVND (reference sequence). The CDR3 is 16 amino acids. Deletions cut 7 bases from V and 7 bases from J, with 23 bases between. CDR3 sequence: CASKGLVGRIGQPQHF. The CDR3 DNA follows: TGTGCCAGTAAGGGGTTGGTTGGGCGGATCGGACAGCCCCAGCATTTT.

The chain uses TRBV7-2 and TRBJ2-3; D is unclear. This CDR3 spans 12 amino acids. The V end was cut by 3 bases, the J end by 8 bases, with 9 bases between. Looked up from germline, CDR1 is SGHTA and CDR2 is FQGNSA. The CDR3 here is CASSLLLVTQYF. The CDR3 DNA is TGTGCCAGCAGCTTGCTACTCGTTACGCAGTATTTT.

This chain links TRBV19 with TRBJ1-2; tentative D call: TRBD1 (6 bases). V lost 1 base and J 5 bases, leaving 17 bases between the germline ends. The germline V gene has CDR1 LNHDA and CDR2 SQIVND (reference sequence). This CDR3 contains 16 residues. The CDR3 coding sequence is TGTGCCAGTAGTATAGGTGACAGGAGCCCCTGGTATGGCTACACCTTC. It yields the protein CASSIGDRSPWYGYTF.

This clone has just a few counts. This chain uses TRBV10-3 with TRBJ1-1, with D unresolved. Per germline, CDR1 ENHRY and CDR2 SYGVKD. The CDR3 has 15 residues. Deletions cut 3 bases from V and 2 bases from J, with 13 bases between. The CDR3 is CAISDPTDINTEAFF. The CDR3 region has the DNA TGTGCCATCAGTGATCCCACAGACATCAACACTGAAGCTTTCTTT.

This chain uses TRBV6-6 with TRBJ1-6; the match to TRBD1 covers 10 bases. Germline CDR1 is MNHNY and CDR2 is SVGAGI (reference sequence). The CDR3 loop spans 15 amino acids. J was trimmed by 9 bases and V by 6 bases; bases with no gene match: 8. In DNA, the CDR3 is TGTGCCAGCAGACTCAACCGGGACAGGGGTTCACCCCTCCACTTT. Translating gives CASRLNRDRGSPLHF.

The CDR3 loop is CASTGGAGGELFF. CDR3 in DNA: TGTGCCAGTACCGGAGGGGCGGGCGGGGAGCTGTTTTTT. This chain connects TRBV19 to TRBJ2-2; a weak D match, TRBD2 (6 bases). The CDR3 is 13 residues long. V was shortened by 7 bases and J by 7 bases, with 13 bases between the two germline ends. Germline V gene sequence: CDR1 LNHDA, CDR2 SQIVND (reference sequence).

The chain links TRBV28 to TRBJ2-7; 12 bases map to TRBD1. This CDR3 region has 15 residues. Germline loops: CDR1 MDHEN, CDR2 SYDVKM. The V segment lost 5 bases and the J segment 5 bases; nucleotides outside the gene matches: 7. CDR3 DNA: TGTGCCAGCAGTCCCCTAGGGACAGGGGGCGACGAGCAGTACTTC. Translated: CASSPLGTGGDEQYF.

This clone was seen a single time. The chain recombines TRBV7-8 with TRBJ2-7; the D is unclear. Germline V gives CDR1 SGHVS, CDR2 FQNEAQ. Trimming left V 5 bases short and J 7 bases short, with 15 bases between. The CDR3 consists of 13 residues. The CDR3 protein is CASSAPTPGEQYF. The CDR3 coding sequence is TGTGCCAGCAGCGCTCCCACCCCCGGGGAGCAGTACTTC.

The V gene is TRBV9, the J gene TRBJ2-5, with D hard to call. This CDR3 is built from 15 residues. CDR1 is SGDLS, CDR2 YYNGEE, per germline. V lost 0 bases to trimming and J lost 4 bases, with 13 bases between them. The CDR3 DNA reads as TGTGCCAGCAGCGTAGCGGGTCACCCGACAGAGACCCAGTACTTC. Protein sequence: CASSVAGHPTETQYF.

The chain has TRBV5-1 and TRBJ1-5; TRBD1 matches at 7 bases. The J segment lost 5 bases and the V segment lost 2 bases, leaving 1 base of the junction unmatched. Germline V gives CDR1 SGHRS, CDR2 YFSETQ. The CDR3 covers 13 residues. The CDR3 loop reads CASSLDRDQPQHF. CDR3 sequence (DNA): TGCGCCAGCAGCTTAGACAGGGATCAGCCCCAGCATTTT.

This chain uses TRBV29-1 with TRBJ2-7; 9 bases match TRBD1. Germline trimming cut 5 bases from V and 0 bases from J; bases unmatched to any gene: 17. The CDR3 totals 18 residues. Germline V gives CDR1 SQVTM, CDR2 ANQGSEA. This CDR3 is CSVSLLPGQGISSYEQYF. CDR3 DNA: TGCAGCGTTTCATTGCTTCCGGGACAGGGTATCAGCTCCTACGAGCAGTACTTC.

V and J are TRBV7-8 and TRBJ1-2, with TRBD1 identical over 7 bases. The germline V gene has CDR1 SGHVS and CDR2 FQNEAQ. The CDR3 loop spans 16 amino acids. V lost 1 base to trimming and J lost 0 bases; unmatched junction nucleotides: 5. The CDR3 DNA sequence: TGTGCCAGCAGCTTAGGCAGACAGGGAGCTAACTATGGCTACACCTTC. Its protein is CASSLGRQGANYGYTF.

This chain uses TRBV7-2 with TRBJ2-3, with TRBD1 as a possible D gene (7 bases). V was pared by 5 bases and J by 8 bases, with 20 bases between. The CDR3 covers 15 residues. The germline V gene has CDR1 SGHTA and CDR2 FQGNSA. CDR3 sequence: CASSLQGRLAGTQYF. Written as DNA, the CDR3 is TGTGCCAGCAGCCTACAGGGGAGGCTGGCTGGTACGCAGTATTTT.

The rearrangement links TRBV28 to TRBJ1-4, with TRBD1 matching over 8 bases. Germline V gene lookup returns CDR1 MDHEN and CDR2 SYDVKM. The CDR3 has 17 residues. J gave up 0 bases and V 4 bases, and 7 bases lay outside the gene matches. CDR3 in DNA: TGTGCCAGCAGTTCACAGGGGGGCTTATCAACTAATGAAAAACTGTTTTTT. Translated: CASSSQGGLSTNEKLFF.